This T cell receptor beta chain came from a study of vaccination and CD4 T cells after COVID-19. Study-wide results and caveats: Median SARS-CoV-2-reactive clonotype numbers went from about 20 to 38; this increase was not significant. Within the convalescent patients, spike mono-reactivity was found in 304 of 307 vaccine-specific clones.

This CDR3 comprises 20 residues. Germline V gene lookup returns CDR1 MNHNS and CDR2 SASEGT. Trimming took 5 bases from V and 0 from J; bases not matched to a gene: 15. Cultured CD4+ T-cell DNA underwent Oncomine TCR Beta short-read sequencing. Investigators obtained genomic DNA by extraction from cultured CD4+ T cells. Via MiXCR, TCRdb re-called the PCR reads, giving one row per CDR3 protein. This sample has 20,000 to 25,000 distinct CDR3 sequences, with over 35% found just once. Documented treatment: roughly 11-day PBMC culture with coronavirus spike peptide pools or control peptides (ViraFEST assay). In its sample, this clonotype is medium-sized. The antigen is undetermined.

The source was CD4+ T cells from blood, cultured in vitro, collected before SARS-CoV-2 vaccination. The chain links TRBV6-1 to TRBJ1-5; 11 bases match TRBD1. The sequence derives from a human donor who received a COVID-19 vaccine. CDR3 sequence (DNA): TGTGCCAGCAGTACGACAGCGCGGACAGGGGGCATTGGTAGCAATCAGCCCCAGCATTTT. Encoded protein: CASSTTARTGGIGSNQPQHF.